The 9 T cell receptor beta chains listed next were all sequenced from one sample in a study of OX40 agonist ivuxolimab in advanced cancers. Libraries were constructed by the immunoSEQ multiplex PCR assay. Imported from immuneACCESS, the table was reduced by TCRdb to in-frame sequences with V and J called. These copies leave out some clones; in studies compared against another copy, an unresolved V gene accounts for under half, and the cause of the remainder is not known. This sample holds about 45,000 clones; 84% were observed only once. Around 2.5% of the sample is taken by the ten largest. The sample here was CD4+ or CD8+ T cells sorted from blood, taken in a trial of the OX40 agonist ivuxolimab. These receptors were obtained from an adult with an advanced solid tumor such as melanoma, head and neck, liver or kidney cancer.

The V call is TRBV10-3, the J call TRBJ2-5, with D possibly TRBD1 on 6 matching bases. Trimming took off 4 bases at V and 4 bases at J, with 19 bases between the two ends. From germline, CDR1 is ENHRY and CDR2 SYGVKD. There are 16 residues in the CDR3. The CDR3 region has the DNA TGTGCCATCAGTGGAGGGGGACCTAACAGGGCAGAGACCCAGTACTTC. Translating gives CAISGGGPNRAETQYF.

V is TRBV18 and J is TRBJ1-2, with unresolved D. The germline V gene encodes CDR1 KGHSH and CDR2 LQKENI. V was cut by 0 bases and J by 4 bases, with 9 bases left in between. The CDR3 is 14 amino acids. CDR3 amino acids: CASSPPVDGYGYTF. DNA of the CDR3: TGTGCCAGCTCACCACCGGTGGACGGCTATGGCTACACCTTC. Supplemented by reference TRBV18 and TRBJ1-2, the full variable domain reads NAGVMQNPRHLVRRRGQEARLRCSPMKGHSHVYWYRQLPEEGLKFMVYLQKENIIDESGMPKERFSAEFPKEGPSILRIQQVVRGDSAAYFCASSPPVDGYGYTFGSGTRLTVV.

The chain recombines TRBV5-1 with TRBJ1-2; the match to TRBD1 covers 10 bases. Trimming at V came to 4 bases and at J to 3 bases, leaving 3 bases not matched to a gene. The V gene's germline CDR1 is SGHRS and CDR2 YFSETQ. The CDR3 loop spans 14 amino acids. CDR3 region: CASSGGTGDYGYTF. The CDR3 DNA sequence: TGCGCCAGCAGCGGAGGGACAGGGGACTATGGCTACACCTTC.

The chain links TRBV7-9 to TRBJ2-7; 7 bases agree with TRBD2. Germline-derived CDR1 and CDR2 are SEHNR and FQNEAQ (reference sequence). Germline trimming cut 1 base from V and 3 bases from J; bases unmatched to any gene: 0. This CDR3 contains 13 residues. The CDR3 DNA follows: TGTGCCAGCAGCTTAGGGGACTACTACGAGCAGTACTTC. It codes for CASSLGDYYEQYF.

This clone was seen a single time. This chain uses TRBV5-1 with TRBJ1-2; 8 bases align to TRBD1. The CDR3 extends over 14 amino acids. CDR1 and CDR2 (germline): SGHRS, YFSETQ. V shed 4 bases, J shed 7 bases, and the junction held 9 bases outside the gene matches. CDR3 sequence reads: CASSLGDRGSGYTF. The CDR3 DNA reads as TGCGCCAGCAGCCTCGGAGACAGGGGAAGTGGCTACACCTTC.

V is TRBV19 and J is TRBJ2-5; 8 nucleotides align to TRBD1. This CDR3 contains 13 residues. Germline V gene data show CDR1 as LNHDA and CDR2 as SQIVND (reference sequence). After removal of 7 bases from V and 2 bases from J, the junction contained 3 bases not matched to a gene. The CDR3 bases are TGTGCCAGTACGACAGGGGCGCAAGAGACCCAGTACTTC. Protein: CASTTGAQETQYF.

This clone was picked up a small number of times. The CDR3 coding sequence is TGCGCCAGCAGCCCCGGGGACTCTAGTCCCTATGGCTACACCTTC. It translates to CASSPGDSSPYGYTF. The chain recombines TRBV5-1 with TRBJ1-2; D is perhaps TRBD1 (5 bases). Germline lookup yields CDR1 SGHRS and CDR2 YFSETQ. CDR3 length equals 15 residues. V was pared by 4 bases and J by 4 bases, with 17 bases between.

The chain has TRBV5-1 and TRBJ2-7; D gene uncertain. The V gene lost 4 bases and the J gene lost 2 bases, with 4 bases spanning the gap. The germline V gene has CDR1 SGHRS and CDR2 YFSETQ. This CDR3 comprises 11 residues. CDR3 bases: TGCGCCAGCAGCGACACCTACGAGCAGTACTTC. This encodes CASSDTYEQYF.

In DNA form, the CDR3 reads TGTGCCAGCAGTCCCGCCCCCAAATTCGGCTATAATTCACCCCTCCACTTT. Encoded protein: CASSPAPKFGYNSPLHF. This rearrangement joins TRBV27 to TRBJ1-6, with no clear D. The CDR3 covers 17 residues. Per the germline V gene, CDR1 is MNHEY and CDR2 is SMNVEV (reference sequence). V was trimmed by 5 bases and J by 3 bases, leaving 17 bases between them.